The T cell receptor (beta chain) under discussion was sequenced for a study of blood T cell repertoires in COVID-19. Study background: PBMCs, B-cell-depleted T cells, or T cells provided the cDNA or gDNA that made up the material.

Source study methods: The authors estimated nucleated cell counts from reference gene primer amplification. Sequencing used immunoSEQ multiplex PCR; TCRdb keeps in-frame clones, though not all of them. V, J and clone size are those of that table, while D and trimming were read from the DNA. The sample comprises tens of thousands of clones, 70% to 90% of which are singletons, and approximately 15% rests with the top ten. Germline V gene sequence: CDR1 SNHLY, CDR2 FYNNEI. The CDR3 spans 14 residues. With V trimmed by 4 bases and J by 7 bases, 2 bases remained unmatched. Sample: peripheral blood. This clonotype was sampled from an older woman with acute or convalescent COVID-19. The genes are TRBV2 and TRBJ2-3; 13 bases line up with TRBD2. CDR3 loop: CASSATSGRYTQYF. The CDR3 DNA is TGTGCCAGCAGTGCGACTAGCGGGAGGTATACGCAGTATTTT.